This T cell receptor (beta chain) was recorded in a study of blood T cell repertoires in COVID-19. Study details: From the United States, Italy and Spain came samples of acute and convalescent COVID-19.

The CDR3 consists of 18 residues. Between the trimmed V and J ends, which lost 6 bases and 4 bases, there was a span of 25 bases. The germline V gene has CDR1 MDHEN and CDR2 SYDVKM. Original data processing: Amplification from reference gene primers served as the basis for estimated nucleated cell counts. Assay: immunoSEQ multiplex PCR; the TCRdb copy retains only in-frame clones and omits some. That table supplies the V and J calls and clone size; D and trimming were determined from the DNA. The sample has around 160,000 clones; around four fifths are singletons. This sequence joins TRBV28 and TRBJ1-5, with no clear D. This TCR was recovered from a woman between 40 and 50 years old with active or convalescent COVID-19. The material sequenced was peripheral blood. In DNA, the CDR3 is TGTGCCAGCAGCGACCCCAAGAGCGGGGAGATAAAAAATCAGCCCCAGCATTTT. It encodes CASSDPKSGEIKNQPQHF.